Here is one T cell receptor beta chain with its context. Repertoires were generated with immunoSEQ multiplex PCR, while TCRdb's copy carries only in-frame clones and drops some. The repertoire consists of 100,000 to 150,000 clones, with approximately 92% occurring once and the leading ten covering approximately 0.57%. Germline CDR1 and CDR2: SGHAT and FQNNGV. Trimming stripped 5 bases from V and 0 bases from J, with 12 bases between. The CDR3 length is 15 residues. The sample is drawn from a study of control samples from healthy donors and cancer patients. Sequenced: PBMCs. This TCR was sampled from a man older than 75 with head and neck cancer. The chain carries TRBV11-2 and TRBJ2-3; D perhaps matches TRBD1 (5 bases). CDR3 nucleotide sequence: TGTGCCAGCAGCAACCGCAGGGCGAGCACAGATACGCAGTATTTT. The encoded protein is CASSNRRASTDTQYF.